The present entry profiles one T cell receptor (beta chain) with its context. The CDR3 totals 14 residues. The V and J ends lost 4 bases and 0 bases, in that order; junction bases with no gene match: 2. Germline CDR1 reads MNHEY; CDR2 reads SMNVEV (reference sequence). This specimen belongs to a study of T cell changes during pregnancy in multiple sclerosis. Profiling relied on immunoSEQ multiplex PCR, and the TCRdb table lists in-frame clones only, not all of them. The sample lists approximately 30,000 clones; roughly 91% were seen once. The sequenced sample was CD8+ T cells from peripheral blood mononuclear cells, obtained in the second trimester of pregnancy. The receptor was isolated from a female donor in good health, enrolled as a control in a pregnancy study. The J gene is TRBJ1-1, the V gene TRBV27; TRBD1 aligns across 7 bases. The CDR3 loop is CASSSGTVNTEAFF. The CDR3 coding sequence is TGTGCCAGCAGTTCCGGGACAGTGAACACTGAAGCTTTCTTT.